This T cell receptor beta chain was sequenced for a study of shared clonotypes between healthy human individuals. Per germline, CDR1 LNHDA and CDR2 SQIVND (reference sequence). The CDR3 runs 15 residues. V lost 4 bases to trimming and J lost 0 bases, with 10 bases between them. Cells designated naive CD8 were CD45RO-negative and were positively selected for CCR7, with terminally differentiated effector memory CD45RA+ cells excluded. The table came from immunoSEQ multiplex PCR; TCRdb's copy has only in-frame clones and leaves some out. This repertoire shows 650,000 to 800,000 clones, around 92% found once; its top ten account for 24%.

The V and J genes are TRBV19 and TRBJ2-1; D ambiguous. This TCR derives from a man aged 25 to 45 in good health. Material: naive CD8+ T cells sorted from blood. Here the CDR3 reads CASSREVSSYNEQFF. DNA of the CDR3: TGTGCCAGTAGTAGAGAAGTCAGCTCCTACAATGAGCAGTTCTTC.